The rows below give T cell receptor beta chains drawn from one sample of a study of T cell changes during pregnancy in multiple sclerosis. Clones were sequenced by immunoSEQ multiplex PCR, and TCRdb holds only the in-frame ones, with some missing. The sample carries about 47,000 clones, 80% to 90% recorded once. The source material was CD8+ T cells from peripheral blood mononuclear cells, sampled in the second trimester of pregnancy. The receptor source for this set is a female donor with multiple sclerosis, enrolled in a pregnancy study. CDR3s include the opening cysteine and the closing phenylalanine or tryptophan. A D gene is named only where the DNA matches it firmly. Not all rows give a size; the values are once, few, many and, for expanded clones, a class.

d_gene: NA; abundance: NA; v_gene: TRBV9; len: 14; j_gene: TRBJ1-5; CDR3aa: CASNAGSYNQPQHF; CDR3nt: TGTGCCAGCAACGCGGGGTCCTACAATCAGCCCCAGCATTTT
d_gene: NA; abundance: NA; v_gene: TRBV12-5; len: 17; j_gene: TRBJ1-3; CDR3aa: CASGLVGGGGAVDTIYF; CDR3nt: TGTGCTAGTGGTTTGGTAGGCGGGGGGGGCGCCGTCGACACCATATATTTT
d_gene: NA; abundance: NA; v_gene: TRBV15; len: 13; j_gene: TRBJ2-7; CDR3aa: CATSRQELHEQYF; CDR3nt: TGTGCCACCAGCAGACAGGAACTCCACGAGCAGTACTTC
d_gene: NA; abundance: NA; v_gene: TRBV6-4; len: 15; j_gene: TRBJ2-3; CDR3aa: CATSPTAESTDTQYF; CDR3nt: TGTGCCACCTCACCCACAGCGGAGAGCACAGATACGCAGTATTTT
d_gene: NA; abundance: NA; v_gene: TRBV9; len: 15; j_gene: TRBJ1-3; CDR3aa: CASSEASSSGNTIYF; CDR3nt: TGTGCCAGCAGCGAGGCTAGCTCCTCTGGAAACACCATATATTTT
d_gene: NA; abundance: NA; v_gene: TRBV27; len: 14; j_gene: TRBJ2-1; CDR3aa: CASSFLSGDNEQFF; CDR3nt: TGTGCCAGCAGTTTCCTGTCGGGAGACAATGAGCAGTTCTTC
d_gene: NA; abundance: NA; v_gene: TRBV7-9; len: 14; j_gene: TRBJ2-2; CDR3aa: CASSWGHNTGELFF; CDR3nt: TGTGCCAGCAGCTGGGGGCACAACACCGGGGAGCTGTTTTTT
d_gene: TRBD1; abundance: NA; v_gene: TRBV13; len: 14; j_gene: TRBJ1-5; CDR3aa: CASSSGTGPQPQHF; CDR3nt: TGTGCCAGCAGCTCCGGGACAGGGCCTCAGCCCCAGCATTTT
d_gene: NA; abundance: once; v_gene: TRBV4-2; len: 16; j_gene: TRBJ2-7; CDR3aa: CASSQAPGGDTYEQYF; CDR3nt: TGTGCCAGCAGCCAAGCCCCGGGGGGCGATACCTACGAGCAGTACTTC
d_gene: TRBD2; abundance: NA; v_gene: TRBV2; len: 17; j_gene: TRBJ2-5; CDR3aa: CASSPSLAGGYQETQYF; CDR3nt: TGTGCCAGCAGCCCCTCCCTAGCGGGGGGGTACCAAGAGACCCAGTACTTC
d_gene: TRBD1; abundance: NA; v_gene: TRBV6-1; len: 15; j_gene: TRBJ1-1; CDR3aa: CASSEKTGVWTEAFF; CDR3nt: TGTGCCAGCAGTGAAAAAACAGGGGTGTGGACTGAAGCTTTCTTT
d_gene: TRBD1; abundance: NA; v_gene: TRBV6-5; len: 14; j_gene: TRBJ2-7; CDR3aa: CASSYGDSSYEQYF; CDR3nt: TGTGCCAGCAGTTACGGGGACAGTTCCTACGAGCAGTACTTC
d_gene: TRBD2; abundance: NA; v_gene: TRBV9; len: 16; j_gene: TRBJ2-5; CDR3aa: CASSPLSGGPLETQYF; CDR3nt: TGTGCCAGCAGCCCCCTCTCGGGGGGGCCTCTAGAGACCCAGTACTTC
d_gene: NA; abundance: few; v_gene: TRBV6-1; len: 13; j_gene: TRBJ2-7; CDR3aa: CASSESRPYEQYF; CDR3nt: TGTGCCAGCAGTGAGTCCAGGCCCTACGAGCAGTACTTC
d_gene: TRBD2; abundance: NA; v_gene: TRBV7-9; len: 15; j_gene: TRBJ2-1; CDR3aa: CASSLGTSDYNEQFF; CDR3nt: TGTGCCAGCAGCCTCGGGACTAGCGACTACAATGAGCAGTTCTTC
d_gene: TRBD1; abundance: NA; v_gene: TRBV11-3; len: 14; j_gene: TRBJ2-7; CDR3aa: CASSTGTGEYEQYF; CDR3nt: TGTGCCAGCAGCACAGGGACAGGGGAGTACGAGCAGTACTTC
d_gene: TRBD1; abundance: NA; v_gene: TRBV4-1; len: 19; j_gene: TRBJ2-6; CDR3aa: CASSQDLGQGAPGANVLTF; CDR3nt: TGCGCCAGCAGCCAAGATCTGGGACAGGGGGCGCCTGGGGCCAACGTCCTGACTTTC
d_gene: TRBD1; abundance: NA; v_gene: TRBV11-2; len: 12; j_gene: TRBJ2-7; CDR3aa: CASSLDRDEQYF; CDR3nt: TGTGCCAGCAGCCTGGACAGGGACGAGCAGTACTTC
d_gene: TRBD1; abundance: NA; v_gene: TRBV6-4; len: 14; j_gene: TRBJ1-4; CDR3aa: CASSAQGGSEKLFF; CDR3nt: TGTGCCAGCAGTGCCCAGGGGGGTAGTGAAAAACTGTTTTTT
d_gene: NA; abundance: medium-sized; v_gene: TRBV27; len: 14; j_gene: TRBJ2-7; CDR3aa: CASSLRDTSYEQYF; CDR3nt: TGTGCCAGCAGTCTCCGGGACACTAGCTACGAGCAGTACTTC
d_gene: TRBD2; abundance: NA; v_gene: TRBV5-6; len: 17; j_gene: TRBJ2-2; CDR3aa: CASSLGGSSGASGELFF; CDR3nt: TGTGCCAGCAGCTTGGGTGGGAGTAGCGGGGCGAGCGGGGAGCTGTTTTTT
d_gene: NA; abundance: NA; v_gene: TRBV7-6; len: 13; j_gene: TRBJ1-2; CDR3aa: CASSSDSLSGYTF; CDR3nt: TGTGCCAGCAGCTCCGACAGTTTAAGTGGCTACACCTTC
d_gene: TRBD1; abundance: NA; v_gene: TRBV15; len: 16; j_gene: TRBJ2-1; CDR3aa: CATSRVGQGPYNEQFF; CDR3nt: TGTGCCACCAGCAGGGTGGGACAGGGACCCTACAATGAGCAGTTCTTC
d_gene: TRBD2; abundance: NA; v_gene: TRBV4-2; len: 15; j_gene: TRBJ2-1; CDR3aa: CASSQIGGGNNEQFF; CDR3nt: TGTGCCAGCAGCCAGATCGGCGGGGGAAACAATGAGCAGTTCTTC
d_gene: NA; abundance: NA; v_gene: TRBV11-2; len: 12; j_gene: TRBJ1-2; CDR3aa: CASHKSSDGYTF; CDR3nt: TGTGCCAGCCATAAATCAAGCGATGGCTACACCTTC
d_gene: NA; abundance: NA; v_gene: TRBV4-1; len: 11; j_gene: TRBJ2-7; CDR3aa: CASSSGPDSYF; CDR3nt: TGCGCCAGCAGCAGCGGACCGGACAGCTATTTC
d_gene: TRBD1; abundance: few; v_gene: TRBV2; len: 13; j_gene: TRBJ1-2; CDR3aa: CASPGTGGAGYTF; CDR3nt: TGTGCCAGTCCCGGGACAGGGGGCGCGGGCTACACCTTC